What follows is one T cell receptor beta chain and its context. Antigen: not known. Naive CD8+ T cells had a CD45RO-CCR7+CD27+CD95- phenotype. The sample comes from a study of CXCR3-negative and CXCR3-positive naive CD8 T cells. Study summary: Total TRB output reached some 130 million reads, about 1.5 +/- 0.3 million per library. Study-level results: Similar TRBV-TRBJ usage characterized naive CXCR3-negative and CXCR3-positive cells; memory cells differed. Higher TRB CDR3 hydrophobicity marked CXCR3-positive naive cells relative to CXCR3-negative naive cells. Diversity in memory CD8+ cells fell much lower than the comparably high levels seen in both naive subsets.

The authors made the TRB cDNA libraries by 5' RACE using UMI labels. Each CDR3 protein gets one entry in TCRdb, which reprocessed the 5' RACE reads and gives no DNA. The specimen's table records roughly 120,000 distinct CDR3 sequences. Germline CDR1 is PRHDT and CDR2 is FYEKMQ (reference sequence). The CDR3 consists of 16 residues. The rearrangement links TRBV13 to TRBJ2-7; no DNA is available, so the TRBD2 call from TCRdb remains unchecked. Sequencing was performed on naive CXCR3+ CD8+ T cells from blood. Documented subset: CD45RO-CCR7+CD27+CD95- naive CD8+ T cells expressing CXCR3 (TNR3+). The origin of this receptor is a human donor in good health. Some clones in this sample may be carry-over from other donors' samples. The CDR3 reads CASSSMGTSGSYEQYF.